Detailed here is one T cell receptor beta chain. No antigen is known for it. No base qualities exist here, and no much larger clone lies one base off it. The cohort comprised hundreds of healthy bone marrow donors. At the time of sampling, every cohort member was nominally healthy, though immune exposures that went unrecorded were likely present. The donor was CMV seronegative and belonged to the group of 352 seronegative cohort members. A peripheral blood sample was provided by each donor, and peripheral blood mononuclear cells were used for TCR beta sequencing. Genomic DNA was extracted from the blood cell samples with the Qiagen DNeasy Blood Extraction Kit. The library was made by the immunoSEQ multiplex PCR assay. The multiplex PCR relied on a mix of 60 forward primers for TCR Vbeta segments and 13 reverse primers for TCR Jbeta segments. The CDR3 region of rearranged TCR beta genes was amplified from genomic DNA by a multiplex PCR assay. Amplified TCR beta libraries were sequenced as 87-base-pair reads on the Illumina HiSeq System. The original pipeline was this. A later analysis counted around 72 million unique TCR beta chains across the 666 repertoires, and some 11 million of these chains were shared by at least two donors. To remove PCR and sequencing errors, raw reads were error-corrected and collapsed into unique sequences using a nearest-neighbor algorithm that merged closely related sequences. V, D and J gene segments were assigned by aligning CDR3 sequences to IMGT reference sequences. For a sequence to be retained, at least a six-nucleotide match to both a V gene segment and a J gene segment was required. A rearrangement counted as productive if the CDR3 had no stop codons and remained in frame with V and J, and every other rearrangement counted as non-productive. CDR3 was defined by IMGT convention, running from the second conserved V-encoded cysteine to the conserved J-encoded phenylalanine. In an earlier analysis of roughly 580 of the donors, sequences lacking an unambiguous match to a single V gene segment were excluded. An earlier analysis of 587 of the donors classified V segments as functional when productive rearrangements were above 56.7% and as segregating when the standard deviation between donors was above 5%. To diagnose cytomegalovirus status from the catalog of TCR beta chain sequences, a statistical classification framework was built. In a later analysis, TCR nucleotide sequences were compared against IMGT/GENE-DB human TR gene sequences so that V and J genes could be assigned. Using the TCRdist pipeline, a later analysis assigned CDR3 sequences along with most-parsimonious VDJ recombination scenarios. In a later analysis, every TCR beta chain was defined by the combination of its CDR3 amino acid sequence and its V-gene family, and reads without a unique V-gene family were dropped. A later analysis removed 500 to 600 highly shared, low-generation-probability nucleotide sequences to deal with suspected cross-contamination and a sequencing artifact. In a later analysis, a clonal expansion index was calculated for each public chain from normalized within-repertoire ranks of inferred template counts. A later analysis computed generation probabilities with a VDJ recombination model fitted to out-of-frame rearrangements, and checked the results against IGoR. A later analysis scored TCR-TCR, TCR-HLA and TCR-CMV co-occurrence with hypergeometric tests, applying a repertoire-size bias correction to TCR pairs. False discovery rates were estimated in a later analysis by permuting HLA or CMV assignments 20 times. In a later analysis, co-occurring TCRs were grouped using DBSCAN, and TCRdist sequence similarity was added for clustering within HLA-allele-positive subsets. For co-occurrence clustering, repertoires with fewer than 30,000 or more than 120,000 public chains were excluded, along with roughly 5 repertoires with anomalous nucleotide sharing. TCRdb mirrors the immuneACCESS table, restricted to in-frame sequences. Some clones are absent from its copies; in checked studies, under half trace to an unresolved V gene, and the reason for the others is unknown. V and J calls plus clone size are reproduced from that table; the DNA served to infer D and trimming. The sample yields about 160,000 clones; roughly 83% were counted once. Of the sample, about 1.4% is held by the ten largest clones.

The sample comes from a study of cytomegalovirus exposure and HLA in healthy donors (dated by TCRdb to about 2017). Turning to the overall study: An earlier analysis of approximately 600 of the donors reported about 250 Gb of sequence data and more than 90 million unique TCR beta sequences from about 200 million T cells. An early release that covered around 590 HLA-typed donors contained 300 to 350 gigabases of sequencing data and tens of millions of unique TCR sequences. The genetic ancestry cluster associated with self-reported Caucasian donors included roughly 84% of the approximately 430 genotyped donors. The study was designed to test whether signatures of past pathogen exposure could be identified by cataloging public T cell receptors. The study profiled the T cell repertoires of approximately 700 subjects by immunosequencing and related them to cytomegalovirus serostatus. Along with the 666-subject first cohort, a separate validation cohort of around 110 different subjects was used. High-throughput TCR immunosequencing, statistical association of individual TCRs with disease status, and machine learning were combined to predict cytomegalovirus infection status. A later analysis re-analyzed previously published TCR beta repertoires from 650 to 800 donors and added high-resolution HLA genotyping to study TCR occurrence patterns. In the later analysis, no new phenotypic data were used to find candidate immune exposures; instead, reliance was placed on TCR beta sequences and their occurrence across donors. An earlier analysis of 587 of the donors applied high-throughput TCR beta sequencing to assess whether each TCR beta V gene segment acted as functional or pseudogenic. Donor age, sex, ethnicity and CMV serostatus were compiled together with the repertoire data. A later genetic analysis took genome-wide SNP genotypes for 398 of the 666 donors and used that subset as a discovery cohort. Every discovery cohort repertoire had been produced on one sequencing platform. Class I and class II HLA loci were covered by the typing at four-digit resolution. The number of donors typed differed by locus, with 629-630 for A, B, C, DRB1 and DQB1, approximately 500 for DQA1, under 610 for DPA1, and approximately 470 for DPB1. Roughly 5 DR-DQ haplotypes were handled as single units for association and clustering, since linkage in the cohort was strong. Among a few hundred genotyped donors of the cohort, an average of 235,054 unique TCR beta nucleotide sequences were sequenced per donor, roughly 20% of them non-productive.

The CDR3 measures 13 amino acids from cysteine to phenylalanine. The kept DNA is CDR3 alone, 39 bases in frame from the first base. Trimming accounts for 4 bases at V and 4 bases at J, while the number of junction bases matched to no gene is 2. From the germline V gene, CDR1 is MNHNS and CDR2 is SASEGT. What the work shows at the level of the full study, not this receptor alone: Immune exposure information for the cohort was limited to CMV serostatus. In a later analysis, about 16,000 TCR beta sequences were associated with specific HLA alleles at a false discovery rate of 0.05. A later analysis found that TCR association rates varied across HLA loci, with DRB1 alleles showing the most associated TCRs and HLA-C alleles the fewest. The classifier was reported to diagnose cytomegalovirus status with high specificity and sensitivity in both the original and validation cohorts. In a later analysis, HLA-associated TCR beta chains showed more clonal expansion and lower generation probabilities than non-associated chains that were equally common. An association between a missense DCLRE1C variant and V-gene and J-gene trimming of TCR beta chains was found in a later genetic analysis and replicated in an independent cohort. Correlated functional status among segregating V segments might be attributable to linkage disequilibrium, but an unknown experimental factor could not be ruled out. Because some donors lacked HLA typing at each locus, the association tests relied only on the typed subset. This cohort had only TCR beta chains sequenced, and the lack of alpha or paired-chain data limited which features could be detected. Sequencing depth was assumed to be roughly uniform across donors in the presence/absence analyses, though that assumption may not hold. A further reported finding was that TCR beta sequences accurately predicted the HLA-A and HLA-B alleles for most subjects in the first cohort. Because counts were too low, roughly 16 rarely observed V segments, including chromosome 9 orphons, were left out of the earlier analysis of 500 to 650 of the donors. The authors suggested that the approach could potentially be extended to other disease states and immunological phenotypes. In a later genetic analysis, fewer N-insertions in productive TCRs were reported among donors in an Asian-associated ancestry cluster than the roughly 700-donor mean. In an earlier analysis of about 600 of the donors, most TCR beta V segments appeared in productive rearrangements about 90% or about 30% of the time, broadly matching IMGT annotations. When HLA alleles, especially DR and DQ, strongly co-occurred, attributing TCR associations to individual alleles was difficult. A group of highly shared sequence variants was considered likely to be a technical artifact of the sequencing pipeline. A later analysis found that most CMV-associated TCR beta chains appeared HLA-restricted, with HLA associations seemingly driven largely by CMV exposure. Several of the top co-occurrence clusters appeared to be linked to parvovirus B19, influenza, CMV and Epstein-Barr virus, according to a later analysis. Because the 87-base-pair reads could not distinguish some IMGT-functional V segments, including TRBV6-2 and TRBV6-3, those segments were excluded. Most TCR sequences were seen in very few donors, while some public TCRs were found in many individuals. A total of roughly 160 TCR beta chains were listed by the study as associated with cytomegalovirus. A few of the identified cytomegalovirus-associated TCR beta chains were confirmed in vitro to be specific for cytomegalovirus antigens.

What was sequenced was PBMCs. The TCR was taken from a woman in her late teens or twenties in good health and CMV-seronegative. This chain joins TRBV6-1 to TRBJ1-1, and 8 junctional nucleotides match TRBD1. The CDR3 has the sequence CASSVTGGTEAFF. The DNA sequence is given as TGTGCCAGCAGTGTAACAGGGGGCACTGAAGCTTTCTTT.